These T cell receptor beta chains were read from a single sample in a study of OX40 agonist ivuxolimab in advanced cancers. Measured with immunoSEQ multiplex PCR; TCRdb has only the in-frame clones, and not every one. The profile covers more than 95,000 clones, with roughly 90% appearing a single time and 0.7% to 0.9% taken by the ten largest. The sample here was CD4+ or CD8+ T cells sorted from blood, taken in a trial of the OX40 agonist ivuxolimab. The receptors were sampled from an adult with an advanced solid tumor such as melanoma, head and neck, liver or kidney cancer. Both conserved end residues are part of each CDR3. D genes are given only for firm matches. Part of the rows lack a size; the others show once, few, many or a class for expanded clones.

cdr3_nt cdr3_aa j_call clone_size d_call v_call
TGTGCCAGCAGTGAAAGTCCGAACTATGGCTACACCTTC CASSESPNYGYTF TRBJ1-2 . . TRBV2
TGTGCCAGCAGCTTGGGACAGGGTTTAGGTGGAAACACCATATATTTT CASSLGQGLGGNTIYF TRBJ1-3 . TRBD1 TRBV5-6
TGTGCCAGCAGCCAAAATTCAGGGTATAGCGGGAAAAATTCCTACGAGCAGTACTTC CASSQNSGYSGKNSYEQYF TRBJ2-7 . TRBD2 TRBV4-2
TGTGCCAGCTTTACAGGAGTTACGCAGTATTTT CASFTGVTQYF TRBJ2-3 . . TRBV6-1
TGTGCCAGCAGTGGGACAGGGGAGCAGCCCCAGCATTTT CASSGTGEQPQHF TRBJ1-5 . TRBD1 TRBV2
TGTGCCAGCAACGGGGGGACAGCTAATGAAAAACTGTTTTTT CASNGGTANEKLFF TRBJ1-4 . TRBD1 TRBV28
TGCGCCAGCAGCTGGATGACCGGGACAGGGGGCTATGGCTACACCTTC CASSWMTGTGGYGYTF TRBJ1-2 . TRBD1 TRBV5-1
TGTGCCAGCAGTGAATCTTTTACCGGGGTAGAAGCTTTCTTT CASSESFTGVEAFF TRBJ1-1 . . TRBV25-1
TGTGCCAGCAGTGCCAGCCCCGAGCAGTACTTC CASSASPEQYF TRBJ2-7 . . TRBV2
TGCGCCAGCAGCTTGGATACAAATCAGAACGAAGCTTTCTTT CASSLDTNQNEAFF TRBJ1-1 once . TRBV5-1
TGTGCCACTCGGTTGGCAGGCGACTCTTATAGCGATCAGCCCCAGCATTTT CATRLAGDSYSDQPQHF TRBJ1-5 . . TRBV27
TGTGCCAGCAGTCCCCTCATGACCGACACTGAAGCTTTCTTT CASSPLMTDTEAFF TRBJ1-1 . . TRBV28
TGTGCCAGCAGCTTGGGCCCCCCTGGGAGCCCCCTAAACTATGGCTACACCTTC CASSLGPPGSPLNYGYTF TRBJ1-2 once . TRBV5-6
TGTGCCAGCAGCCAACTAGGACAGGGGACAGGCTACAATGAGCAGTTCTTC CASSQLGQGTGYNEQFF TRBJ2-1 . TRBD1 TRBV5-6
TGTGCCAGCAGTCCAGGACAGGGGGCTGAGCAGTTCTTC CASSPGQGAEQFF TRBJ2-1 . TRBD1 TRBV27
TGTGCCACCAGCAGACAGGGGACCTACGAGCAGTACTTC CATSRQGTYEQYF TRBJ2-7 few . TRBV15
TGTGCCAGCAGCTTAGCAGGGGGCGTTAATGAAAAACTGTTTTTT CASSLAGGVNEKLFF TRBJ1-4 once TRBD1 TRBV13
TGCGCCAGCAGCTTGGGAGGGGGCATGAACACTGAAGCTTTCTTT CASSLGGGMNTEAFF TRBJ1-1 . TRBD1 TRBV5-1
TGTGCCAGCAGCCTGAGGGGAACTGAAGCTTTCTTT CASSLRGTEAFF TRBJ1-1 . . TRBV28
TGTGCCAGCAGCGTAAACCTCCGGGCTGAAGCTTTCTTT CASSVNLRAEAFF TRBJ1-1 . . TRBV9
TGTGCCAGCAGCTTAAGTCAGGGCCGCGAGCAGTACTTC CASSLSQGREQYF TRBJ2-7 few . TRBV7-2
TGTGCCAGCAGTCTCTATAATGAAAAACTGTTTTTT CASSLYNEKLFF TRBJ1-4 . . TRBV28
TGTGCCAGCCTCATATTGACAGTCGGAGGGACCCAGTACTTC CASLILTVGGTQYF TRBJ2-5 . . TRBV21-1
TGTGCCAGCAGTTTATGGACAGGTAGGGCTTGGGGCAATCAGCCCCAGCATTTT CASSLWTGRAWGNQPQHF TRBJ1-5 . . TRBV28
TGTGCCAGCAGGGCCGGGACTAGCAATAGTGAGCAGTTCTTC CASRAGTSNSEQFF TRBJ2-1 . TRBD2 TRBV2
TGTGCCAGCAGCGTAGCGTATGCAACTAATGAAAAACTGTTTTTT CASSVAYATNEKLFF TRBJ1-4 . . TRBV9
TGTGCCAGCAGCTCAGGACTAGCGGGACAAGAGACCCAGTACTTC CASSSGLAGQETQYF TRBJ2-5 . TRBD2 TRBV11-3
TGTGCCAGCGGGAGCGGGACCACGACCGGGGAGCTGTTTTTT CASGSGTTTGELFF TRBJ2-2 . TRBD2 TRBV28
TGTGCCAGCAGCTGGGGTGGGGCCCTCGGCTCCTACGAGCAGTACTTC CASSWGGALGSYEQYF TRBJ2-7 . . TRBV5-4
TGTGCCAGCAGAAATGGGGGCTTGACGGTAGGCCAAGAGACCCAGTACTTC CASRNGGLTVGQETQYF TRBJ2-5 . . TRBV28
TGTGCCAGCAGTGCGCTGACTAGCGGGTTCGAGCAGTACTTC CASSALTSGFEQYF TRBJ2-7 . TRBD2 TRBV25-1
TGCGCCAGCAGCCTAGGACAGGGACTTCTCTACGAGCAGTACTTC CASSLGQGLLYEQYF TRBJ2-7 . TRBD1 TRBV5-1
TGTGCCAGCAGCTTAATGTCAGGAGTCCATGAGCAGTTCTTC CASSLMSGVHEQFF TRBJ2-1 . . TRBV7-9
TGTGCCAGCAGCGCTCAACAGGGGGGAACTGAAGCTTTCTTT CASSAQQGGTEAFF TRBJ1-1 . TRBD1 TRBV6-1
TGTGCCAGCACCGTGACAGGGAACTATGGCTACACCTTC CASTVTGNYGYTF TRBJ1-2 . TRBD1 TRBV28
TGCGCCAGCAGCTTAGGCGGGGCGAACACCGGGGAGCTGTTTTTT CASSLGGANTGELFF TRBJ2-2 . . TRBV5-1
TGTGCCAGCAGCTTTGGGCCCGGGGGGACTGAAGCTTTCTTT CASSFGPGGTEAFF TRBJ1-1 . . TRBV7-2
TGTGCCAGCAGGACAGATTACAATGAGCAGTTCTTC CASRTDYNEQFF TRBJ2-1 . . TRBV6-6
TGTGCCAGCAGCTTAATTGGTAACACTGAAGCTTTCTTT CASSLIGNTEAFF TRBJ1-1 . . TRBV7-3
TGTGCCAGTAGTATAGGCATTGGCACAAGAGAGACCCAGTACTTC CASSIGIGTRETQYF TRBJ2-5 . . TRBV19
TGTGCCAGCAGTTTATCTTTTAGCCCTTTCGGGGAGGAATGGTCTAGTCGAGAGACCCAGTACTTC CASSLSFSPFGEEWSSRETQYF TRBJ2-5 . . TRBV27
TGTGCCAGTAGCCAAGGGACAGCGAACACCGGGGAGCTGTTTTTT CASSQGTANTGELFF TRBJ2-2 . TRBD1 TRBV19
TGCAGCGTTTCAGCGGGACCAGCTAGCACAGATACGCAGTATTTT CSVSAGPASTDTQYF TRBJ2-3 . TRBD2 TRBV29-1
TGTGCCAGCAGCTTAGGGATGAACACTGAAGCTTTCTTT CASSLGMNTEAFF TRBJ1-1 . . TRBV7-2
TGTGCCAGCAGCGTAGATGGGGCGCGTGAAAAACTGTTTTTT CASSVDGAREKLFF TRBJ1-4 . . TRBV9
TGTGCCAGCAGCTCCGGAGGGGGGTTCTATGGCTACACCTTC CASSSGGGFYGYTF TRBJ1-2 once . TRBV6-5
TGCGCCAGCAGCTCAACGCCGGGACAGGGGGCTTTCAATGAGCAGTTCTTC CASSSTPGQGAFNEQFF TRBJ2-1 . TRBD1 TRBV5-1
TGTGCCAGCTCAGAGGGACTAGCGAACAACAATGAGCAGTTCTTC CASSEGLANNNEQFF TRBJ2-1 . TRBD2 TRBV7-8
TGCAGTGCTAGTACAGGGTCTGGCTACACCTTC CSASTGSGYTF TRBJ1-2 . . TRBV20-1
TGTGCCAGCAGGGGAACCAACACTAGGAGTGAAAAACTGTTTTTT CASRGTNTRSEKLFF TRBJ1-4 . . TRBV28
TGTGCCAGCAGCTTTTTAAGGGGGCGCGGCTATGGCTACACCTTC CASSFLRGRGYGYTF TRBJ1-2 . TRBD1 TRBV11-2
TGTGCCAGCAGCCCCCCGGGGGCGGTGGGAGATACGCAGTATTTT CASSPPGAVGDTQYF TRBJ2-3 . . TRBV7-8
TGTGCCAGCAGTGAAAACCCTGCAGATACGCAGTATTTT CASSENPADTQYF TRBJ2-3 . . TRBV6-1
TGTGCCAGCAGCACCCTCGTTGGACAGGGGGCAGAGACCCAGTACTTC CASSTLVGQGAETQYF TRBJ2-5 . TRBD1 TRBV7-9
TGTGCCAGCAGCGCTCCGCCCGACAGGACCACTGAAGCTTTCTTT CASSAPPDRTTEAFF TRBJ1-1 . . TRBV6-1